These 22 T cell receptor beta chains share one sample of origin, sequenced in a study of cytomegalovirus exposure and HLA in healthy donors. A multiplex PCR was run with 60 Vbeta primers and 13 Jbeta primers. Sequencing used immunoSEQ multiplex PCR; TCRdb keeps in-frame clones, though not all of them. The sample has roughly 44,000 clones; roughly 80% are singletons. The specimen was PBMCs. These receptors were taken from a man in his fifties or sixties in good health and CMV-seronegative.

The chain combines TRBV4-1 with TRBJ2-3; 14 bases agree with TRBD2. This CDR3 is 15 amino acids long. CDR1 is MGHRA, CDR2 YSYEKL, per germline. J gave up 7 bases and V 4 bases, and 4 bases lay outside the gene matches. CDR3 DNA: TGCGCCAGCAGCCGAGGGACTAGCGGGAGTTATACGCAGTATTTT. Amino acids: CASSRGTSGSYTQYF.

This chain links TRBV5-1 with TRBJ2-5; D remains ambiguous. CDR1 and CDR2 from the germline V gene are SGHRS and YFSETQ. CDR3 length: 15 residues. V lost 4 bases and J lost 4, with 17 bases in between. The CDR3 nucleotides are TGCGCCAGCAGCCCCGCTGATCCCGCCGGAGAGACCCAGTACTTC. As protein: CASSPADPAGETQYF. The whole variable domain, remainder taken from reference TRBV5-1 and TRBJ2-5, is KAGVTQTPRYLIKTRGQQVTLSCSPISGHRSVSWYQQTPGQGLQFLFEYFSETQRNKGNFPGRFSGRQFSNSRSEMNVSTLELGDSALYLCASSPADPAGETQYFGPGTRLLVL.

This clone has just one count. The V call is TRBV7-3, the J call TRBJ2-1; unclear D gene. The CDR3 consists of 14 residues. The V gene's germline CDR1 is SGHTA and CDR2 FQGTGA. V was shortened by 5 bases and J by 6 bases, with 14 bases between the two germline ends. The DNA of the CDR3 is TGTGCCAGCAGCCCCGGAACTACCTTCAATGAGCAGTTCTTC. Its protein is CASSPGTTFNEQFF.

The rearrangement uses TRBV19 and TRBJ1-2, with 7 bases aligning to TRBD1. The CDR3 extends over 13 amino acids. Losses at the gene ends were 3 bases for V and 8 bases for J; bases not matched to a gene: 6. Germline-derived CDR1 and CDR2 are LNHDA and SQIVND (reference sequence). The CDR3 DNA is TGTGCCAGTAGTATTACAGGGGATGGAGGCTACACCTTC. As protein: CASSITGDGGYTF.

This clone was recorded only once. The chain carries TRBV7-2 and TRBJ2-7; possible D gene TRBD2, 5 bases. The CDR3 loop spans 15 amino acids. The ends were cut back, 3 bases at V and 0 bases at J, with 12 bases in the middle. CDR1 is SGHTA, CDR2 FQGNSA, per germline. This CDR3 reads CASSFSGPGSYEQYF. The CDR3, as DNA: TGTGCCAGCAGCTTCAGCGGTCCAGGCTCCTACGAGCAGTACTTC.

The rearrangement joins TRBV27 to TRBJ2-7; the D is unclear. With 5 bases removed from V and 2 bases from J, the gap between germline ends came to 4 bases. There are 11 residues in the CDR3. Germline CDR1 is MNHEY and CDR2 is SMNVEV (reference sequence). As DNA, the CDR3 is TGTGCCAGCAGTCCTCCCTACGAGCAGTACTTC. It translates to CASSPPYEQYF.

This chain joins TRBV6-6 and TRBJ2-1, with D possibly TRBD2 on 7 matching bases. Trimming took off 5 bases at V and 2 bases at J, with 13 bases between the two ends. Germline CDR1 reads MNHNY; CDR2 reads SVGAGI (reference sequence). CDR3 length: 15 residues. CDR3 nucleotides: TGTGCCAGCAGTCTCGCGGGGGCAGCCTACAATGAGCAGTTCTTC. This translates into CASSLAGAAYNEQFF.

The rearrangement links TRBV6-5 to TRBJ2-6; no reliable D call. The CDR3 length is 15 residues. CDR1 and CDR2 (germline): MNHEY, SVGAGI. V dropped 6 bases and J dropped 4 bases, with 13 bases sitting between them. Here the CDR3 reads CASRATDAGANVLTF. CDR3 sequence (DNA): TGTGCCAGCAGAGCCACAGATGCGGGGGCCAACGTCCTGACTTTC.

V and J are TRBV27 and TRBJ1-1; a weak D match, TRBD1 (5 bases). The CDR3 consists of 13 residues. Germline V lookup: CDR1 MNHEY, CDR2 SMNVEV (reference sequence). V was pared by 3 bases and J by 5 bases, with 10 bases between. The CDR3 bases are TGTGCCAGCAGTTTCGACAGTGGGACTGAAGCTTTCTTT. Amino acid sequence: CASSFDSGTEAFF.

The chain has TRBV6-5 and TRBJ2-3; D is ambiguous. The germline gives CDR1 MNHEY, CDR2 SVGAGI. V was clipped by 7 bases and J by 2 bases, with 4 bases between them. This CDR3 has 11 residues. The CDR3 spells CASTHTDTQYF. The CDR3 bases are TGTGCCAGCACCCACACAGATACGCAGTATTTT.

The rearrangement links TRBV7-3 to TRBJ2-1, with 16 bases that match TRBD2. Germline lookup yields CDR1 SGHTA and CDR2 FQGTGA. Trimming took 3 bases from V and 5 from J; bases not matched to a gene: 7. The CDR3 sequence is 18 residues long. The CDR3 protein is CASSLIGTSGRGNNEQFF. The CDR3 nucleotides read TGTGCCAGCAGCTTGATTGGGACTAGCGGGAGGGGGAACAATGAGCAGTTCTTC.

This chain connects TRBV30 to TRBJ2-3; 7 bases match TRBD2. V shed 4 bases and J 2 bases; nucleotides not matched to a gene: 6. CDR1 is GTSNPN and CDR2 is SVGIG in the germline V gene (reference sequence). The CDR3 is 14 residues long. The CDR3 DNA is TGTGCCTGGAAACCGGGACTAATCACAGATACGCAGTATTTT. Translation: CAWKPGLITDTQYF.

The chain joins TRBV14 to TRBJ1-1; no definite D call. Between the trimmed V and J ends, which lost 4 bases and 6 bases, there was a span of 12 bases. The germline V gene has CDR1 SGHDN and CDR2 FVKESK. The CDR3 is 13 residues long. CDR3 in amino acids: CASSRRREPEAFF. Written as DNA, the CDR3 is TGTGCCAGCAGCCGCAGGAGGGAACCTGAAGCTTTCTTT.

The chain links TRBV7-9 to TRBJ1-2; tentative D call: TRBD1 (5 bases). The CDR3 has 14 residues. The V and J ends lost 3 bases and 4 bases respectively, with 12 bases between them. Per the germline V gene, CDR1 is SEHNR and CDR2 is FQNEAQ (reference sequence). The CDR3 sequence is CASSLGGSPYGYTF. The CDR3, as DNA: TGTGCCAGCAGCTTGGGGGGGTCACCCTATGGCTACACCTTC.

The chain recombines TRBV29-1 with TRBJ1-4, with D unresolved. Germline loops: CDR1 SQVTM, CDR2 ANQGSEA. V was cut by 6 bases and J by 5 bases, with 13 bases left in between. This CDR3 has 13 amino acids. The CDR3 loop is CSVGWRGNEKLFF. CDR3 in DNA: TGCAGCGTGGGGTGGCGAGGGAATGAAAAACTGTTTTTT.

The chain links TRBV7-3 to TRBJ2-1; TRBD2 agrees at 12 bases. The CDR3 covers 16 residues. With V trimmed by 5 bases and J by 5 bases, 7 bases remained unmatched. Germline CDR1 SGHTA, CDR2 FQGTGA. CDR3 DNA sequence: TGTGCCAGCAGCCCGTCACTAGCGGGAGGCCACAATGAGCAGTTCTTC. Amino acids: CASSPSLAGGHNEQFF.

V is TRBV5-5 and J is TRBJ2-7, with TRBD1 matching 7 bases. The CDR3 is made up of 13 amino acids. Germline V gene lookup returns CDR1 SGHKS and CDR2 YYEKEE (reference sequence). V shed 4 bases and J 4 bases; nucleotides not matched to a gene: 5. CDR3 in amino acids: CASSRDSAYEQYF. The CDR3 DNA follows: TGTGCCAGCAGCAGGGACAGCGCATACGAGCAGTACTTC.

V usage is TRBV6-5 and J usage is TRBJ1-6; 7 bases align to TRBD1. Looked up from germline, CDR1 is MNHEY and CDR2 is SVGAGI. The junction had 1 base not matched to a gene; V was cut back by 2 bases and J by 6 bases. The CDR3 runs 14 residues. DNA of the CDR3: TGTGCCAGCAGTTACGGGACAGCTAATTCACCCCTCCACTTT. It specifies CASSYGTANSPLHF.

The CDR3, as DNA: TGTGCCAGCAGCCCTAGCGCCAGCACAGATACGCAGTATTTT. Protein: CASSPSASTDTQYF. The genes are TRBV11-3 and TRBJ2-3, with TRBD2 as a possible D gene (6 bases). The V gene's germline CDR1 is SGHNT and CDR2 YENEEA. V lost 5 bases and J 0 bases, leaving 9 bases between the germline ends. The CDR3 length is 14 residues.

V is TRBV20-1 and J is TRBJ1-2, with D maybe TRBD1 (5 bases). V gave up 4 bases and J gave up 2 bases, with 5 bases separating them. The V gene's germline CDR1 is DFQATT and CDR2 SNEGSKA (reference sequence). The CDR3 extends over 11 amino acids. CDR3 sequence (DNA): TGCAGTGCTAAGGGGAACTATGGCTACACCTTC. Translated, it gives CSAKGNYGYTF.

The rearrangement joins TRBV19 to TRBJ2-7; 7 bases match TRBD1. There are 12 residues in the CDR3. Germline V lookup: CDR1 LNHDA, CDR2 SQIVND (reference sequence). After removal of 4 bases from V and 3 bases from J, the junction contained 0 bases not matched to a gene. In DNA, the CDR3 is TGTGCCAGTAGTAGGACAGGCTACGAGCAGTACTTC. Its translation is CASSRTGYEQYF.

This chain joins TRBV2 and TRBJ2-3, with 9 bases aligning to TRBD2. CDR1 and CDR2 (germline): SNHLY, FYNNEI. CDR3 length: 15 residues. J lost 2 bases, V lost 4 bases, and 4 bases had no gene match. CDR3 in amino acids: CASSGLAVSTDTQYF. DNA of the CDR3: TGTGCCAGCAGTGGACTAGCGGTTTCCACAGATACGCAGTATTTT.